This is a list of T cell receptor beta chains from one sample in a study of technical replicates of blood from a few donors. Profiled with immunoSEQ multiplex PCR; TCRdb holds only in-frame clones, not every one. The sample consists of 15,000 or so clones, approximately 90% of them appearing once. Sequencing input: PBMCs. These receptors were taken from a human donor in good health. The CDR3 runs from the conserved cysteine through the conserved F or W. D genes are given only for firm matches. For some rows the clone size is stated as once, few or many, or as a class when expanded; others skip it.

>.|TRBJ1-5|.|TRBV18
CASSPSGVGQPQHF
TGTGCCAGCTCACCATCAGGGGTGGGTCAGCCCCAGCATTTT
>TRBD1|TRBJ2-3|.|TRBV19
CASSIGQGILDTQYF
TGTGCCAGTAGTATTGGACAGGGGATACTAGATACGCAGTATTTT
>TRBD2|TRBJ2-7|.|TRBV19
CASSPVLAGFEQYF
TGTGCCAGTAGCCCCGTACTAGCGGGGTTCGAGCAGTACTTC
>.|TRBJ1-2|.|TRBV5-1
CASSPGSSYGYTF
TGCGCCAGCAGCCCAGGCTCGAGTTATGGCTACACCTTC
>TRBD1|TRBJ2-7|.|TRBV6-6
CASSAPGQGIYEQYF
TGTGCCAGCAGTGCACCGGGACAGGGGATCTACGAGCAGTACTTC
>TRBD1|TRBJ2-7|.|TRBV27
CASSLLTGNLIGDEQYF
TGTGCCAGCAGTTTATTGACAGGGAACCTAATTGGGGACGAGCAGTACTTC
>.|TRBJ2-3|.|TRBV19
CASSSDQLGWGTDTQYF
TGTGCCAGTAGTTCAGACCAACTAGGATGGGGCACAGATACGCAGTATTTT
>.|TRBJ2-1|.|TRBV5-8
CASSLPGGYSYNEQFF
TGTGCCAGCAGCTTGCCGGGGGGCTACTCCTACAATGAGCAGTTCTTC
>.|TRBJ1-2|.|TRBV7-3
CASSSGLNYGYTF
TGTGCCAGCAGCTCAGGGTTAAACTATGGCTACACCTTC
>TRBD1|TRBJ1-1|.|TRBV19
CASSIGDRGGTEAFF
TGTGCCAGTAGTATTGGAGACAGGGGAGGAACTGAAGCTTTCTTT
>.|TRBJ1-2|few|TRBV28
CASKAGSYGYTF
TGTGCCAGTAAAGCCGGTTCCTATGGCTACACCTTC
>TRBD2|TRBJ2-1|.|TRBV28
CASSLPLLAGFAYNEQFF
TGTGCCAGCAGTTTACCTCTACTAGCGGGATTCGCGTACAATGAGCAGTTCTTC
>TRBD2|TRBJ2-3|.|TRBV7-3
CASSLRGTSGRADTQYF
TGTGCCAGCAGCTTAAGAGGGACTAGCGGGAGAGCAGATACGCAGTATTTT
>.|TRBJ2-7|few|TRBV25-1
CASSGIALARGFYEQYF
TGTGCCAGCAGTGGAATCGCGTTAGCGCGAGGATTCTACGAGCAGTACTTC
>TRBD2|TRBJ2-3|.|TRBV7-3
CASSFGGRGSTDTQYF
TGTGCCAGCAGCTTTGGCGGGAGAGGTAGCACAGATACGCAGTATTTT
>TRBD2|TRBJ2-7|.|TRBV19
CASSIAAGEIYEQYF
TGTGCCAGTAGTATAGCGGCGGGGGAGATCTACGAGCAGTACTTC
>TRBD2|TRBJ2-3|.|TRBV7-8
CASSWPGLATDTQYF
TGTGCCAGCAGCTGGCCGGGACTAGCTACAGATACGCAGTATTTT
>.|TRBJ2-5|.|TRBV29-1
CSVGWGGGRETQYF
TGCAGCGTTGGGTGGGGAGGGGGGCGAGAGACCCAGTACTTC
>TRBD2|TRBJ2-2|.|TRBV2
CASSQREASGAGGGGELFF
TGTGCCAGCAGTCAAAGGGAGGCTAGCGGGGCCGGTGGTGGCGGGGAGCTGTTTTTT
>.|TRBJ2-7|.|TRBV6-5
CATSSEFYEQYF
TGTGCCACCTCGTCGGAGTTCTACGAGCAGTACTTC
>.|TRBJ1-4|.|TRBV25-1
CASSSGTTNEKLFF
TGTGCCAGCAGTTCGGGGACAACTAATGAAAAACTGTTTTTT
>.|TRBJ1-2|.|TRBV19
CATKVPTASFPLF
TGTGCCACTAAAGTCCCGACTGCCTCCTTTCCCCTCTTC
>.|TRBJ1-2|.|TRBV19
CASSAGVRTF
TGTGCCAGTAGTGCGGGGGTCCGGACCTTC
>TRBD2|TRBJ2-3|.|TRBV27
CASSPPGSGRTDTQYF
TGTGCCAGCAGTCCCCCGGGTAGCGGGAGGACAGATACGCAGTATTTT
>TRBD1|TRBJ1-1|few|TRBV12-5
CASGLTGGTEAFF
TGTGCTAGTGGTTTAACAGGGGGAACTGAAGCTTTCTTT
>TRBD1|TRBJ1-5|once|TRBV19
CASTMITTGGGPQHF
TGTGCCAGTACTATGATAACGACAGGGGGAGGGCCCCAGCATTTT
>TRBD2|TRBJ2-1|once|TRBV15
CATSRLVSGLSYNEQFF
TGTGCCACCAGCAGACTCGTTAGCGGGCTCTCCTACAATGAGCAGTTCTTC
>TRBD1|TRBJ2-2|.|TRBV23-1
CASSHSGTDLNTGELFF
TGCGCCAGCAGTCACTCCGGGACAGACCTTAACACCGGGGAGCTGTTTTTT
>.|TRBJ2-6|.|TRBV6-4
CASSERDISFSGSGANVLTF
TGTGCCAGCAGTGAACGGGACATCTCTTTCTCCGGCTCTGGGGCCAACGTCCTGACTTTC
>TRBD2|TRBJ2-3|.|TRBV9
CASSVLGLAGKDTQYF
TGTGCCAGCAGCGTTCTAGGACTAGCGGGAAAGGATACGCAGTATTTT
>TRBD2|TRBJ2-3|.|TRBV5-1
CASSFTSGTDTDTQYF
TGCGCCAGCAGCTTCACTAGCGGGACCGACACAGATACGCAGTATTTT
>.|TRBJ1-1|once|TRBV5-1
CASSWGPDTNTEAFF
TGCGCCAGCAGTTGGGGGCCCGACACGAACACTGAAGCTTTCTTT
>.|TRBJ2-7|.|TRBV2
CASSERRTPYEQYF
TGTGCCAGCAGTGAACGTAGGACTCCCTACGAGCAGTACTTC
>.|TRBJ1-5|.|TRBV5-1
CASSLDGGFQPQHF
TGCGCCAGCAGCTTGGATGGCGGATTTCAGCCCCAGCATTTT
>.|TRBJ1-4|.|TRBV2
CAGGAGTNEKLFF
TGTGCCGGGGGGGCCGGAACTAATGAAAAACTGTTTTTT
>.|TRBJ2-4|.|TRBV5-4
CASSPAGKGNLAKNIQYF
TGTGCCAGCAGCCCGGCGGGGAAGGGTAATCTAGCCAAAAACATTCAGTACTTC
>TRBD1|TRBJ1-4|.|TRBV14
CASSQGTGAKLFF
TGTGCCAGCAGCCAAGGGACAGGGGCAAAACTGTTTTTT
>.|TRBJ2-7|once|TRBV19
CASSRVSILSDEQYF
TGTGCCAGTAGTCGTGTTAGTATCCTTTCCGACGAGCAGTACTTC
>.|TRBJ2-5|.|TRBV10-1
CASSERTQETQYF
TGCGCCAGCAGTGAACGGACACAAGAGACCCAGTACTTC
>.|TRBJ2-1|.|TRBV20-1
CSAHGGTGQFF
TGCAGTGCTCACGGGGGGACAGGGCAGTTCTTC
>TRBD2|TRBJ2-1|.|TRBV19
CASTWRVGTMAGDTRYNEQFF
TGTGCCAGTACATGGCGGGTCGGGACTATGGCGGGAGACACCCGGTACAATGAGCAGTTCTTC
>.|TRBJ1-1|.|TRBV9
CASSVQGTLAEAFF
TGTGCCAGCAGCGTACAGGGTACTCTCGCTGAAGCTTTCTTT
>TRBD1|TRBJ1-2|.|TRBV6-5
CASRQGAYGYTF
TGTGCCAGCAGGCAGGGGGCCTATGGCTACACCTTC
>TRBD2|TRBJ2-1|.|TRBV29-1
CSVDRPGLAGTNEQFF
TGCAGCGTTGACCGCCCCGGACTAGCGGGCACCAATGAGCAGTTCTTC
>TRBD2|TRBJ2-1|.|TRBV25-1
CASSDLGRTSAYNEQFF
TGTGCCAGCAGTGACCTCGGCCGGACTAGCGCCTACAATGAGCAGTTCTTC